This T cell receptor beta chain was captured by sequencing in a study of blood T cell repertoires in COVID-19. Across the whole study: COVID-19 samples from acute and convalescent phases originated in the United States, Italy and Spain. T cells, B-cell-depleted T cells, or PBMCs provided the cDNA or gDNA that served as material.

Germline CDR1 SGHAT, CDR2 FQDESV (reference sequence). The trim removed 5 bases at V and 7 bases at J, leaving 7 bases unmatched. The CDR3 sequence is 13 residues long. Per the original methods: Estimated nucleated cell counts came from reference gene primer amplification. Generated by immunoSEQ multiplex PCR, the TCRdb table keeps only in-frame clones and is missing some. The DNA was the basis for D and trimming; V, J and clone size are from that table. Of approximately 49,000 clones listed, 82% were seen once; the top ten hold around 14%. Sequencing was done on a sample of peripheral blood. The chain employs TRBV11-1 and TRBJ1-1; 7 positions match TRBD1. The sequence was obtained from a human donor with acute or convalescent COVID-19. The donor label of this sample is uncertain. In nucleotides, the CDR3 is TGTGCCAGCAGCCGCGACAGGGTTTTTGAAGCTTTCTTT. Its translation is CASSRDRVFEAFF.